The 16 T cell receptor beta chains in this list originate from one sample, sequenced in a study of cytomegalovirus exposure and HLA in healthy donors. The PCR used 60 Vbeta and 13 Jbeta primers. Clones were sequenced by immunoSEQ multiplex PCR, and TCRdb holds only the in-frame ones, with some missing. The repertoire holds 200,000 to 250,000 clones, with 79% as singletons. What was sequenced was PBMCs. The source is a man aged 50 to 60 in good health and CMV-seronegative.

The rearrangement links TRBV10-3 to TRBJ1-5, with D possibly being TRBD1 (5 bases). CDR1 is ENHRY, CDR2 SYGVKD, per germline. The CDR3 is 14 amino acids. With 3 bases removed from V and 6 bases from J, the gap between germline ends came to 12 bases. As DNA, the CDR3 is TGTGCCATCAGTGATCGGGGGGGTAGTCAGCCCCAGCATTTT. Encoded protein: CAISDRGGSQPQHF.

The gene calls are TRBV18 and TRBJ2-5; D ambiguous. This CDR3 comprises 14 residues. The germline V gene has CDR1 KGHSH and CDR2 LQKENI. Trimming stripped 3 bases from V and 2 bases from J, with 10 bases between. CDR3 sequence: CASSPRQIQETQYF. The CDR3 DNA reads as TGTGCCAGCTCACCCCGACAAATACAAGAGACCCAGTACTTC. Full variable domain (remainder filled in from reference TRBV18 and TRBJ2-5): NAGVMQNPRHLVRRRGQEARLRCSPMKGHSHVYWYRQLPEEGLKFMVYLQKENIIDESGMPKERFSAEFPKEGPSILRIQQVVRGDSAAYFCASSPRQIQETQYFGPGTRLLVL.

The CDR3 loop is CASSLGGQRAISYEQYF. Written as DNA, the CDR3 is TGTGCCAGCAGTTTGGGGGGGCAGCGGGCCATCTCCTACGAGCAGTACTTC. This rearrangement joins TRBV27 to TRBJ2-7; D might be TRBD2 (7 bases). The CDR3 has 17 residues. The V gene's germline CDR1 is MNHEY and CDR2 SMNVEV (reference sequence). V shed 3 bases and J shed 0 bases, with 18 bases lying between them.

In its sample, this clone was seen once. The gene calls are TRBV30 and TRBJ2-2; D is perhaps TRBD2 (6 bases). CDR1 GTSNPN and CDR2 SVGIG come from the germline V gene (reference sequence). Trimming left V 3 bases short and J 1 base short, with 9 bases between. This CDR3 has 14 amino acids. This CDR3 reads CAWRGGKNTGELFF. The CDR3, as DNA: TGTGCCTGGAGGGGGGGTAAGAACACCGGGGAGCTGTTTTTT.

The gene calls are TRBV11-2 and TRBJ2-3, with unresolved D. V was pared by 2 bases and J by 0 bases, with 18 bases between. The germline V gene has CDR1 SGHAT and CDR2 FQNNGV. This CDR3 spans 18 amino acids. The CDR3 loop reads CASSLQWSVAASTDTQYF. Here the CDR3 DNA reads TGTGCCAGCAGCTTACAATGGTCGGTTGCGGCTAGCACAGATACGCAGTATTTT.

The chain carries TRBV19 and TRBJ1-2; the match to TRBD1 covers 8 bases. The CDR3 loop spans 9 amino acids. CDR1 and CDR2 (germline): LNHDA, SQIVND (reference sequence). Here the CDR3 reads CATGEGYTF. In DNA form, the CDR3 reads TGTGCGACAGGGGAAGGCTACACCTTC.

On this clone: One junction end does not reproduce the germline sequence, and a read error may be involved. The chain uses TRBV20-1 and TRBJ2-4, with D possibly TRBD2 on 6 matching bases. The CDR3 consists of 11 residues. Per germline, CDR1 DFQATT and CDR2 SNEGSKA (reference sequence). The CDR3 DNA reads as TGCAGTGCTGGATTTCCGGGCCCCGGAGGGTTC. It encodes CSAGFPGPGGF.

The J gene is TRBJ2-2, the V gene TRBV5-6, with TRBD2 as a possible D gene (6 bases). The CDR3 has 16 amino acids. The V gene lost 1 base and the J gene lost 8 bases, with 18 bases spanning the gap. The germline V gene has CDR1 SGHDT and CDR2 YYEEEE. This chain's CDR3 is CASSLSGTARSGELFF. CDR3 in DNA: TGTGCCAGCAGCTTGTCTGGGACTGCTCGGAGTGGGGAGCTGTTTTTT.

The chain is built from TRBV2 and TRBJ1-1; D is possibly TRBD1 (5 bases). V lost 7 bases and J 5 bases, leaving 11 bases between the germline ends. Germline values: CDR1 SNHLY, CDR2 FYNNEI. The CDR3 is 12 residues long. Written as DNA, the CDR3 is TGTGCCAGCACGTGGGGGGGGACTGAAGCTTTCTTT. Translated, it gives CASTWGGTEAFF.

The CDR3 spells CASSRQGVQETQYF. The CDR3 region has the DNA TGTGCCAGCAGCCGACAGGGTGTCCAGGAGACCCAGTACTTC. V is TRBV11-2 and J is TRBJ2-5; TRBD1 aligns across 7 bases. The CDR3 length is 14 residues. After removal of 5 bases from V and 5 bases from J, the junction contained 8 bases not matched to a gene. The germline V gene has CDR1 SGHAT and CDR2 FQNNGV. The variable domain in full, completed from reference TRBV11-2 and TRBJ2-5, reads EAGVAQSPRYKIIEKRQSVAFWCNPISGHATLYWYQQILGQGPKLLIQFQNNGVVDDSQLPKDRFSAERLKGVDSTLKIQPAKLEDSAVYLCASSRQGVQETQYFGPGTRLLVL.

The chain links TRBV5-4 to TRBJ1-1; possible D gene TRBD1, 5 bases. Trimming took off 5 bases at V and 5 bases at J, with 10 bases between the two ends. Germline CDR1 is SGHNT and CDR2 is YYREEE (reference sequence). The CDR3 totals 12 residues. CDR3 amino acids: CASSGRGTEAFF. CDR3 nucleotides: TGTGCCAGCAGTGGTAGGGGAACTGAAGCTTTCTTT.

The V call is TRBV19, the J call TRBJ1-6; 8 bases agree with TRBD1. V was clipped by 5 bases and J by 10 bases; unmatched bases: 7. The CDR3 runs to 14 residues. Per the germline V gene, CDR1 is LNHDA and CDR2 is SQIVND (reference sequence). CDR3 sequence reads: CASSDRGVDSPLHF. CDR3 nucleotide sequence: TGTGCCAGTAGTGACAGGGGAGTAGACTCACCCCTCCACTTT.

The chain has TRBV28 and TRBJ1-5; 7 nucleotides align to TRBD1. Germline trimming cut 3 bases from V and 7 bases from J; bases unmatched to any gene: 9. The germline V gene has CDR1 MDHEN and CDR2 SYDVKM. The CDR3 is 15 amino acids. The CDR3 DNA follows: TGTGCCAGCAGTTTCCTTACAGGGGCCGGGCAGCCCCAGCATTTT. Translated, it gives CASSFLTGAGQPQHF.

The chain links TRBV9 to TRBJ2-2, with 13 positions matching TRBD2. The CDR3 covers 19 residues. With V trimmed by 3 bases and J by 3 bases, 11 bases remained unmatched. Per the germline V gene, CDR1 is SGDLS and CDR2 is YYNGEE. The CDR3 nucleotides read TGTGCCAGCAGCGACGGGACTAGCGGGATCTGGGGGTACACCGGGGAGCTGTTTTTT. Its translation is CASSDGTSGIWGYTGELFF.

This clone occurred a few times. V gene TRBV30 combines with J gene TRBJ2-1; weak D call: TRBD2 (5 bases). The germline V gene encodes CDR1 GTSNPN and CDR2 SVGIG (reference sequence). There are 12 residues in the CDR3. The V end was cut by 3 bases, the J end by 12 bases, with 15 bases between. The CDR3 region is CAWRESSKRQFF. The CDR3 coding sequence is TGTGCCTGGAGGGAATCTAGCAAGAGGCAGTTCTTC. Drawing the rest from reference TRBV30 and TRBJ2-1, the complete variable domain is SQTIHQWPATLVQPVGSPLSLECTVEGTSNPNLYWYRQAAGRGLQLLFYSVGIGQISSEVPQNLSASRPQDRQFILSSKKLLLSDSGFYLCAWRESSKRQFFGPGTRLTVL.

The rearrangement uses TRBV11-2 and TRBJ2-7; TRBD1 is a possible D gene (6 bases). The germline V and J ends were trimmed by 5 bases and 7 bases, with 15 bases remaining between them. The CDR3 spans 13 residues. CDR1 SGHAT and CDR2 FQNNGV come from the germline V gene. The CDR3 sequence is CASSPNRVREQYF. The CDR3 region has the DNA TGTGCCAGCAGCCCGAACAGGGTTAGGGAGCAGTACTTC.